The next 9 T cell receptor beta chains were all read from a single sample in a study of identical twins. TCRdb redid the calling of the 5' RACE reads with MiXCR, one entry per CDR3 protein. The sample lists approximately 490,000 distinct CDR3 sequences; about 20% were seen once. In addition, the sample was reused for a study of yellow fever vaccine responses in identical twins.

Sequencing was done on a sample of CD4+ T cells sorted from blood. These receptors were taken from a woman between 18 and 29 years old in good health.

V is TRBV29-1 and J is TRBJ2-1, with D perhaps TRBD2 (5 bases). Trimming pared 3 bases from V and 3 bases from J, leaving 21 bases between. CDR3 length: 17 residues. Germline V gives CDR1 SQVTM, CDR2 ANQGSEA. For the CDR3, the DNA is TGCAGCGTTGACCACGGACTCCGCCGGGTGAACTACAATGAGCAGTTCTTC. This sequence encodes CSVDHGLRRVNYNEQFF.

The CDR3 DNA reads as TGTGCCAGCAGCTTGGAAGCAGGGATGGGGACTGAAGCTTTCTTT. Amino acids: CASSLEAGMGTEAFF. The chain combines TRBV5-5 with TRBJ1-1; possible D gene TRBD1, 5 bases. The CDR3 contains 15 residues. Germline loops: CDR1 SGHKS, CDR2 YYEKEE (reference sequence). V was clipped by 0 bases and J by 5 bases, with 14 bases between them.

The CDR3 DNA reads TGTGCCAGCGGCCTCGGGAGCCCCTACAATGAGCAGTTCTTC. Translating gives CASGLGSPYNEQFF. This rearrangement joins TRBV11-3 to TRBJ2-1; D is perhaps TRBD2 (6 bases). Germline V gene data show CDR1 as SGHNT and CDR2 as YENEEA. V lost 8 bases and J 2 bases, leaving 13 bases between the germline ends. The CDR3 has 14 amino acids.

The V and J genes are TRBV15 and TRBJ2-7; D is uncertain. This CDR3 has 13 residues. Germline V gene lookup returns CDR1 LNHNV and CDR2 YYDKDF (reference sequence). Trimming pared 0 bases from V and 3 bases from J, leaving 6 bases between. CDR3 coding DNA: TGTGCCACCAGCAGAGATGCGGACTACGAGCAGTACTTC. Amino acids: CATSRDADYEQYF.

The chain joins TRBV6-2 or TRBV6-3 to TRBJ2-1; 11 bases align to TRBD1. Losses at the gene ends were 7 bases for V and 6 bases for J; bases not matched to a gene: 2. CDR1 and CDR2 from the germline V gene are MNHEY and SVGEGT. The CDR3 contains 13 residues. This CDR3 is CASKGTGGNEQFF. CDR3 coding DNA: TGTGCCAGCAAAGGGACAGGGGGCAATGAGCAGTTCTTC.

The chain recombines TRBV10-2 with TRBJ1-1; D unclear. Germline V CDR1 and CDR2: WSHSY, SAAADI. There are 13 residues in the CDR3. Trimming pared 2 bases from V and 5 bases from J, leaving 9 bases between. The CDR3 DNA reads TGCGCCAGCAGTGAGCTCCTCGGGACTGAAGCTTTCTTT. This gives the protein CASSELLGTEAFF.

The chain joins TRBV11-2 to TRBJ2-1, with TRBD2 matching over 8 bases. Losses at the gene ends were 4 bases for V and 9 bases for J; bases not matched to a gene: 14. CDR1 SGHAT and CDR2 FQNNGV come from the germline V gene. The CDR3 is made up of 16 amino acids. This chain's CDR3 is CASSSGLGLGTTEQFF. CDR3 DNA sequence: TGTGCCAGCAGCTCCGGATTGGGACTAGGAACCACTGAGCAGTTCTTC.

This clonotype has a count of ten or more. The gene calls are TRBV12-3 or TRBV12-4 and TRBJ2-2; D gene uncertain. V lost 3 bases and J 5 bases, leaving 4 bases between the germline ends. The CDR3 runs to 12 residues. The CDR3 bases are TGTGCCAGCAGTTTGTTAACCGGGGAGCTGTTTTTT. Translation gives CASSLLTGELFF.

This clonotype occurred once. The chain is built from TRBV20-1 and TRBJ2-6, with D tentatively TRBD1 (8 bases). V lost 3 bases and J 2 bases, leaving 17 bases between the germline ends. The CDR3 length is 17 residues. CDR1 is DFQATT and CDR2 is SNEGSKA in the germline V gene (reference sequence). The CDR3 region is CSASGQGGLTGANVLTF. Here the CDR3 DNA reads TGCAGTGCTAGCGGACAGGGAGGGCTCACTGGGGCCAACGTCCTGACTTTC.